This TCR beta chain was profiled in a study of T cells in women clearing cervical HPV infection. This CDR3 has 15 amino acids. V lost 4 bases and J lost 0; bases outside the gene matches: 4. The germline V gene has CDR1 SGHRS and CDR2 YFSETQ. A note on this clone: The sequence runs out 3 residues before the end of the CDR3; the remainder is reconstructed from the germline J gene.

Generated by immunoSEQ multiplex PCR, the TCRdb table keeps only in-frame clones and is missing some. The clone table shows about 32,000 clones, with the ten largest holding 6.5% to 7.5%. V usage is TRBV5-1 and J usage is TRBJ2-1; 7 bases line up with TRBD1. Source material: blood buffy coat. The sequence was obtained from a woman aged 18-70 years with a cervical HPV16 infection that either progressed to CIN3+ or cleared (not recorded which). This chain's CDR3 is CASSTDRSSYNEQFF. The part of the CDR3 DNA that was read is TGCGCCAGCAGCACGGACAGGAGCTCCTACAATGAG.